This is a list of T cell receptor beta chains from one sample in a study of shared clonotypes between healthy human individuals. Produced via immunoSEQ multiplex PCR; TCRdb's table is partial and in-frame only. There are 550,000 to 800,000 clones in the sample; approximately 79% occur only once, and about 1.7% lies in the top ten. The sequenced material came from memory CD4+ T cells sorted from blood. The source of these receptors is a woman aged 25 to 39 in good health. Both conserved end residues are part of each CDR3. The order of the fields is D gene, clone size, J gene, V gene, CDR3 protein, CDR3 DNA. D genes are given only for firm matches. Not every row has a clone size; where given, it reads once, few, many or a size class.

d_gene: NA
abundance: once
j_gene: TRBJ2-2
v_gene: TRBV10-3
CDR3aa: CAISESGPGELFF
CDR3nt: TGTGCCATCAGTGAGTCGGGGCCCGGGGAGCTGTTTTTT

d_gene: TRBD2
abundance: NA
j_gene: TRBJ2-1
v_gene: TRBV5-4
CDR3aa: CASSLIGLAGVEQFF
CDR3nt: TGTGCCAGCAGCCTTATCGGACTAGCGGGAGTTGAGCAGTTCTTC

d_gene: TRBD2
abundance: NA
j_gene: TRBJ2-1
v_gene: TRBV14
CDR3aa: CASSLVLAGGGNEQFF
CDR3nt: TGTGCCAGCAGCCTCGTCCTAGCGGGAGGAGGAAATGAGCAGTTCTTC

d_gene: NA
abundance: many
j_gene: TRBJ2-1
v_gene: TRBV10-3
CDR3aa: CAISNGQSNEQFF
CDR3nt: TGTGCCATCAGTAACGGACAGAGCAATGAGCAGTTCTTC

d_gene: NA
abundance: few
j_gene: TRBJ1-2
v_gene: TRBV7-9
CDR3aa: CASSRGTAPTF
CDR3nt: TGTGCCAGCAGTCGAGGGACTGCGCCCACCTTC

d_gene: NA
abundance: few
j_gene: TRBJ1-3
v_gene: TRBV7-3
CDR3aa: CASSTTGTLSGNTIYF
CDR3nt: TGTGCCAGCAGCACCACAGGGACATTGTCTGGAAACACCATATATTTT

d_gene: TRBD1
abundance: NA
j_gene: TRBJ1-1
v_gene: TRBV30
CDR3aa: CAFGQGRTEAFF
CDR3nt: TGTGCCTTTGGACAGGGAAGGACTGAAGCTTTCTTT

d_gene: TRBD2
abundance: NA
j_gene: TRBJ2-3
v_gene: TRBV7-3
CDR3aa: CASSAGTSGVGQYF
CDR3nt: TGTGCCAGCAGCGCCGGGACTAGCGGAGTGGGGCAGTATTTT

d_gene: TRBD1
abundance: NA
j_gene: TRBJ1-1
v_gene: TRBV28
CDR3aa: CASSLSDRPRVHTEAFF
CDR3nt: TGTGCCAGCAGTTTGTCGGACAGGCCAAGGGTGCACACTGAAGCTTTCTTT

d_gene: TRBD1
abundance: NA
j_gene: TRBJ2-7
v_gene: TRBV6-5
CDR3aa: CASSLGQGLYF
CDR3nt: TGTGCCAGCAGTCTGGGACAGGGGCTGTACTTC

d_gene: TRBD1
abundance: once
j_gene: TRBJ2-1
v_gene: TRBV9
CDR3aa: CASSVGMTGLAFF
CDR3nt: TGTGCCAGCAGCGTAGGGATGACAGGGCTGGCGTTCTTC

d_gene: NA
abundance: NA
j_gene: TRBJ1-1
v_gene: TRBV11-2
CDR3aa: CASSLYLTARAFF
CDR3nt: TGTGCCAGCAGCTTATACCTGACAGCACGGGCTTTCTTT

d_gene: NA
abundance: NA
j_gene: TRBJ2-1
v_gene: TRBV4-2
CDR3aa: CASSLGLGSYNEQFF
CDR3nt: TGTGCCAGCAGCTTGGGCCTAGGCAGTTACAATGAGCAGTTCTTC

d_gene: NA
abundance: NA
j_gene: TRBJ2-2
v_gene: TRBV30
CDR3aa: CAWRDLTGYHPRYSNTGELFF
CDR3nt: TGTGCCTGGAGGGACCTAACAGGGTACCACCCCAGATACTCGAATACCGGGGAGCTGTTTTTT

d_gene: TRBD2
abundance: NA
j_gene: TRBJ2-1
v_gene: TRBV27
CDR3aa: CASSQPRGLVYFDEQFF
CDR3nt: TGTGCCAGCAGTCAACCAAGGGGACTAGTTTATTTCGATGAGCAGTTCTTC

d_gene: TRBD2
abundance: few
j_gene: TRBJ2-3
v_gene: TRBV27
CDR3aa: CASRGLAGASDTQYF
CDR3nt: TGTGCCAGCAGAGGGCTAGCGGGAGCGTCAGATACGCAGTATTTT

d_gene: TRBD2
abundance: NA
j_gene: TRBJ2-1
v_gene: TRBV5-1
CDR3aa: CASSLATSVDNEQFF
CDR3nt: TGCGCCAGCAGCTTGGCGACTAGCGTCGACAATGAGCAGTTCTTC

d_gene: NA
abundance: NA
j_gene: TRBJ2-4
v_gene: TRBV11-1
CDR3aa: CASSLTQNIQYF
CDR3nt: TGTGCCAGCAGCTTAACCCAGAACATTCAGTACTTC

d_gene: TRBD1
abundance: once
j_gene: TRBJ2-3
v_gene: TRBV27
CDR3aa: CASSPPDRGSTDTQYF
CDR3nt: TGTGCCAGCAGCCCACCGGACAGGGGGAGCACAGATACGCAGTATTTT

d_gene: NA
abundance: few
j_gene: TRBJ2-3
v_gene: TRBV6-5
CDR3aa: CATGQILTDTQYF
CDR3nt: TGTGCCACCGGACAGATTTTAACAGATACGCAGTATTTT

d_gene: TRBD1
abundance: NA
j_gene: TRBJ2-1
v_gene: TRBV11-3
CDR3aa: CASSGGQGTYNEQFF
CDR3nt: TGTGCCAGCAGCGGGGGACAGGGGACATACAATGAGCAGTTCTTC

d_gene: TRBD1
abundance: NA
j_gene: TRBJ1-1
v_gene: TRBV29-1
CDR3aa: CSEGTGTEAFF
CDR3nt: TGCAGCGAAGGGACAGGCACTGAAGCTTTCTTT

d_gene: TRBD1
abundance: NA
j_gene: TRBJ2-3
v_gene: TRBV7-9
CDR3aa: CASSTDRGFSTDTQYF
CDR3nt: TGTGCCAGCAGCACCGACAGGGGATTTAGCACAGATACGCAGTATTTT

d_gene: NA
abundance: few
j_gene: TRBJ1-1
v_gene: TRBV27
CDR3aa: CASSSTVHTEAFF
CDR3nt: TGTGCCAGCAGCTCGACAGTCCACACTGAAGCTTTCTTT

d_gene: NA
abundance: NA
j_gene: TRBJ1-2
v_gene: TRBV27
CDR3aa: CASSLRGFGAYGYTF
CDR3nt: TGTGCCAGCAGTTTAAGGGGGTTTGGTGCCTATGGCTACACCTTC

d_gene: NA
abundance: NA
j_gene: TRBJ2-3
v_gene: TRBV28
CDR3aa: CASSRTADTQYF
CDR3nt: TGTGCCAGCAGTCGAACAGCAGATACGCAGTATTTT

d_gene: NA
abundance: NA
j_gene: TRBJ1-1
v_gene: TRBV28
CDR3aa: CASSLLVRRNTEAFF
CDR3nt: TGTGCCAGCAGTTTACTGGTTCGCAGGAACACTGAAGCTTTCTTT

d_gene: NA
abundance: few
j_gene: TRBJ2-7
v_gene: TRBV7-2
CDR3aa: CASSEGQGGAYEQYF
CDR3nt: TGTGCCAGCAGCGAGGGTCAGGGTGGGGCCTACGAGCAGTACTTC

d_gene: NA
abundance: NA
j_gene: TRBJ2-7
v_gene: TRBV18
CDR3aa: CASSPLSYEQYF
CDR3nt: TGTGCCAGCTCACCCCTTTCCTACGAGCAGTACTTC

d_gene: NA
abundance: NA
j_gene: TRBJ2-3
v_gene: TRBV9
CDR3aa: CASSVGFGASTDTQYF
CDR3nt: TGTGCCAGCAGCGTAGGGTTCGGTGCTAGCACAGATACGCAGTATTTT

d_gene: NA
abundance: NA
j_gene: TRBJ1-2
v_gene: TRBV28
CDR3aa: CASTKGTYGYTF
CDR3nt: TGTGCCAGCACGAAGGGAACCTATGGCTACACCTTC

d_gene: TRBD2
abundance: NA
j_gene: TRBJ2-5
v_gene: TRBV5-1
CDR3aa: CASSLVMTSGRAGETQYF
CDR3nt: TGCGCCAGCAGCTTGGTCATGACTAGCGGGAGGGCCGGCGAGACCCAGTACTTC

d_gene: TRBD2
abundance: NA
j_gene: TRBJ2-7
v_gene: TRBV2
CDR3aa: CASRTSGTYEQYF
CDR3nt: TGTGCCAGCCGGACTAGCGGCACCTACGAGCAGTACTTC

d_gene: NA
abundance: NA
j_gene: TRBJ1-3
v_gene: TRBV2
CDR3aa: CASSEETTGNTIYF
CDR3nt: TGTGCCAGCAGTGAGGAAACAACTGGAAACACCATATATTTT

d_gene: NA
abundance: NA
j_gene: TRBJ2-1
v_gene: TRBV25-1
CDR3aa: CASSEGERPYNEQFF
CDR3nt: TGTGCCAGCAGTGAAGGTGAGCGGCCCTACAATGAGCAGTTCTTC

d_gene: NA
abundance: NA
j_gene: TRBJ2-3
v_gene: TRBV7-2
CDR3aa: CASSLAANTDTQYF
CDR3nt: TGTGCCAGCAGCTTAGCAGCCAACACAGATACGCAGTATTTT

d_gene: NA
abundance: once
j_gene: TRBJ2-1
v_gene: TRBV5-1
CDR3aa: CASRKAGSEQFF
CDR3nt: TGCGCCAGCAGGAAGGCCGGGAGTGAGCAGTTCTTC

d_gene: NA
abundance: NA
j_gene: TRBJ2-7
v_gene: TRBV2
CDR3aa: CASNPSDGVAYEQYF
CDR3nt: TGTGCCAGCAACCCATCCGACGGAGTGGCCTACGAGCAGTACTTC

d_gene: NA
abundance: once
j_gene: TRBJ2-7
v_gene: TRBV11-2
CDR3aa: CASSLDRQTAYEQYF
CDR3nt: TGTGCCAGCAGCTTAGATCGGCAGACCGCTTACGAGCAGTACTTC

d_gene: TRBD1
abundance: NA
j_gene: TRBJ2-6
v_gene: TRBV27
CDR3aa: CASSPGGQGVSGANVLTF
CDR3nt: TGTGCCAGCAGTCCAGGGGGACAGGGAGTCTCTGGGGCCAACGTCCTGACTTTC

d_gene: TRBD2
abundance: NA
j_gene: TRBJ2-5
v_gene: TRBV30
CDR3aa: CAWSDSTSGSRETQYF
CDR3nt: TGTGCCTGGAGTGATTCAACTAGCGGGAGTAGGGAGACCCAGTACTTC

d_gene: NA
abundance: few
j_gene: TRBJ1-5
v_gene: TRBV5-1
CDR3aa: CASSSGTEGSPQHF
CDR3nt: TGCGCCAGCAGCTCCGGGACGGAGGGGTCGCCCCAGCATTTT

d_gene: TRBD1
abundance: NA
j_gene: TRBJ1-5
v_gene: TRBV6-1
CDR3aa: CASSDQDRVGQPQHF
CDR3nt: TGTGCCAGCAGTGACCAGGACAGGGTCGGTCAGCCCCAGCATTTT

d_gene: NA
abundance: NA
j_gene: TRBJ2-3
v_gene: TRBV11-2
CDR3aa: CASSWTGVGGSPDTQYF
CDR3nt: TGTGCCAGCAGCTGGACCGGGGTAGGCGGTTCTCCAGATACGCAGTATTTT

d_gene: TRBD2
abundance: few
j_gene: TRBJ2-3
v_gene: TRBV9
CDR3aa: CASSVEVGGRLTDTQYF
CDR3nt: TGTGCCAGCAGCGTAGAGGTAGGCGGGAGGCTTACAGATACGCAGTATTTT

d_gene: NA
abundance: many
j_gene: TRBJ2-3
v_gene: TRBV19
CDR3aa: CASSSGSTDTQYF
CDR3nt: TGTGCCAGTAGTTCTGGGAGTACAGATACGCAGTATTTT

d_gene: TRBD2
abundance: NA
j_gene: TRBJ2-6
v_gene: TRBV5-4
CDR3aa: CASSLRLAGYTTGANVLTF
CDR3nt: TGTGCCAGCAGCTTGCGTCTAGCGGGATATACCACCGGGGCCAACGTCCTGACTTTC

d_gene: NA
abundance: NA
j_gene: TRBJ1-3
v_gene: TRBV10-3
CDR3aa: CAIKSELLSSGNTIYF
CDR3nt: TGTGCCATCAAGTCAGAGCTTCTGAGCTCTGGAAACACCATATATTTT

d_gene: NA
abundance: NA
j_gene: TRBJ2-4
v_gene: TRBV5-1
CDR3aa: CASSTSGYQNIQYF
CDR3nt: NA

d_gene: NA
abundance: few
j_gene: TRBJ1-5
v_gene: TRBV5-1
CDR3aa: CASSLASNQPQHF
CDR3nt: TGCGCCAGCAGCTTGGCCTCCAATCAGCCCCAGCATTTT

d_gene: TRBD2
abundance: NA
j_gene: TRBJ2-3
v_gene: TRBV5-1
CDR3aa: CASSFGTITDTQYF
CDR3nt: TGCGCCAGCAGCTTTGGGACTATAACAGATACGCAGTATTTT